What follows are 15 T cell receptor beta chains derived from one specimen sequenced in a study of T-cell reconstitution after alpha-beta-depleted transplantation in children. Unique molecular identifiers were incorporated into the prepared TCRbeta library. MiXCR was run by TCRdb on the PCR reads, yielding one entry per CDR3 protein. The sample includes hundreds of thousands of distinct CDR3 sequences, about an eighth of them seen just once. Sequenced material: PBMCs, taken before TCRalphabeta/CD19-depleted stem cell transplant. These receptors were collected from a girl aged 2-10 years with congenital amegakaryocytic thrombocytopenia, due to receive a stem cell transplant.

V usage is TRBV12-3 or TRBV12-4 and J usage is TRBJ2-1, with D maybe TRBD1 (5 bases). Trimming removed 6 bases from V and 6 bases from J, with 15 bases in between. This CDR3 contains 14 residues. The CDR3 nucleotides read TGTGCCAGCAGGAGAGGACAAACCCTCAATGAGCAGTTCTTC. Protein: CASRRGQTLNEQFF.

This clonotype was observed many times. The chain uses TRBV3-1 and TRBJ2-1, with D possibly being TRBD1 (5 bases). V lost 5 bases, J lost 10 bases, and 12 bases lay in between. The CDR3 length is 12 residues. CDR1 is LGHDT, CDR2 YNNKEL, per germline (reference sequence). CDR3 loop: CASSSQGWEQFF. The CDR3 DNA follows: TGTGCCAGCAGCTCCCAGGGTTGGGAGCAGTTCTTC.

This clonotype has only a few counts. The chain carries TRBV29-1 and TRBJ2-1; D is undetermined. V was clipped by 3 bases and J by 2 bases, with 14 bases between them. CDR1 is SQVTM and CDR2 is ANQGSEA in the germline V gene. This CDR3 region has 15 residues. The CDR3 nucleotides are TGCAGCGTTGAGTATTATCTGGCCCCCTACAATGAGCAGTTCTTC. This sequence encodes CSVEYYLAPYNEQFF.

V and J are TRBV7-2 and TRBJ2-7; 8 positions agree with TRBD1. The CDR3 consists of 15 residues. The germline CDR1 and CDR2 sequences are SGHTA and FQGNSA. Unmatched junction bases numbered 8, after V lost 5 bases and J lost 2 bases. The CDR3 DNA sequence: TGTGCCAGCAGCCCGGACAGGGAGTCGACCTACGAGCAGTACTTC. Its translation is CASSPDRESTYEQYF. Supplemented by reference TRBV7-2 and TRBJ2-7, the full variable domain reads GAGVSQSPSNKVTEKGKDVELRCDPISGHTALYWYRQSLGQGLEFLIYFQGNSAPDKSGLPSDRFSAERTGGSVSTLTIQRTQQEDSAVYLCASSPDRESTYEQYFGPGTRLTVT.

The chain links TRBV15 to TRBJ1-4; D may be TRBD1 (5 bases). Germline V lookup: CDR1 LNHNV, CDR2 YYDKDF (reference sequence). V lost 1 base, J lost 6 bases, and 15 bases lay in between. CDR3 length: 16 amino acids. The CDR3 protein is CATSRVGHFRDEKLFF. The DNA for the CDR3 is TGTGCCACCAGCAGAGTTGGGCATTTCAGGGATGAAAAACTGTTTTTT.

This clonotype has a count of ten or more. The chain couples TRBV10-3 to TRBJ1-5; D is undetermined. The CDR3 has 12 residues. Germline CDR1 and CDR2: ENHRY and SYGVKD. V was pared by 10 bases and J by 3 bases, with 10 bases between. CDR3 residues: CATAGDNQPQHF. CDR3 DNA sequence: TGTGCCACCGCCGGGGACAATCAGCCCCAGCATTTT.

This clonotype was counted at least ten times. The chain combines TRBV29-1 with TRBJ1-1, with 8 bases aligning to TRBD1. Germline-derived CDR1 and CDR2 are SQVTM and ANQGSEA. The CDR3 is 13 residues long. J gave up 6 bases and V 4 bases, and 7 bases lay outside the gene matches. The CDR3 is CSVVLRGPSEAFF. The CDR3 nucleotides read TGCAGCGTTGTCCTCAGGGGGCCATCTGAAGCTTTCTTT.

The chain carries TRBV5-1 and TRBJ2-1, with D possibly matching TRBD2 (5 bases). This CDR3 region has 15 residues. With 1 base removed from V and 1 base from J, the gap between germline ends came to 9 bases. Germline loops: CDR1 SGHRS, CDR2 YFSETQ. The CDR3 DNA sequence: TGCGCCAGCAGCTTGTCGCAGCGGTCCTACAATGAGCAGTTCTTC. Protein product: CASSLSQRSYNEQFF.

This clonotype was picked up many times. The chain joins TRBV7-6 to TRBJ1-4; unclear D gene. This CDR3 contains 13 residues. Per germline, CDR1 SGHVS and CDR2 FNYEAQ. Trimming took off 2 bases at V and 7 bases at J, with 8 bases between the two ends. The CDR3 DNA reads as TGTGCCAGCAGCTTAAGGGTCGGTGAAAAACTGTTTTTT. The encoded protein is CASSLRVGEKLFF.

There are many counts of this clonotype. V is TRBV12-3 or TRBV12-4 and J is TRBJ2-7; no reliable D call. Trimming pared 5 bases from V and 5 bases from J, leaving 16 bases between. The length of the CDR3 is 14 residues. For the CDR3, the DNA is TGTGCCAGCAGTCTGGAATATGACCCGAACGAGCAGTACTTC. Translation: CASSLEYDPNEQYF.

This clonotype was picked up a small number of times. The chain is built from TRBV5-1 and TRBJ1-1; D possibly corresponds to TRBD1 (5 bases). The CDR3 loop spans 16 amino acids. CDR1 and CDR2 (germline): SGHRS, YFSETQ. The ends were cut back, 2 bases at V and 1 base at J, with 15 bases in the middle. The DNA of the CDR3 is TGCGCCAGCAGCTTCAGGGTTTCGGACGGGAACACTGAAGCTTTCTTT. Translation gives CASSFRVSDGNTEAFF.

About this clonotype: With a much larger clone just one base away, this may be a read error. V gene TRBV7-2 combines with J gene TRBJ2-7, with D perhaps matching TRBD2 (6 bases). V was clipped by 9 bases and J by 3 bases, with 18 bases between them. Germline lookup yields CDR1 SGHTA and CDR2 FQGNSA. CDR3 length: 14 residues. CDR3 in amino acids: CASKKASEYYEQYF. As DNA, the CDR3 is TGTGCCAGTAAAAAGGCTAGCGAGTACTACGAGCAGTACTTC.

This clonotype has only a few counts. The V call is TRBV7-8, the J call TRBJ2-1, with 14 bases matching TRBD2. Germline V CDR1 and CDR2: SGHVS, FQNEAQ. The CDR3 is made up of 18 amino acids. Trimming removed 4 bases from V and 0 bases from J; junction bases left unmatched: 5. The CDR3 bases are TGTGCCAGCAGCTCCTCAGGACTAGCGGGGGGCTCCTACAATGAGCAGTTCTTC. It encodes CASSSSGLAGGSYNEQFF.

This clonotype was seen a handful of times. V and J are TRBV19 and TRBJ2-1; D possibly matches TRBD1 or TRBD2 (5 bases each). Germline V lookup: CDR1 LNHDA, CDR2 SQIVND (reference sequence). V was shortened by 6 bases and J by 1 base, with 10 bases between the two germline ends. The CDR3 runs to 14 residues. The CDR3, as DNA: TGTGCCAGTAGAGAGGGACGTTCCTACAATGAGCAGTTCTTC. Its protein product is CASREGRSYNEQFF.

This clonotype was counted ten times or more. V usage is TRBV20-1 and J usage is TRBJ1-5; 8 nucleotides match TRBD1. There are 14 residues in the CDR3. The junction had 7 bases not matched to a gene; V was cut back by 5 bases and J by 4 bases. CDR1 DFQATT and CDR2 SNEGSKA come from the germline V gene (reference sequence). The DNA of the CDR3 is TGCAGTGCTGTTAGACAGGGGCCAAATCAGCCCCAGCATTTT. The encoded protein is CSAVRQGPNQPQHF.